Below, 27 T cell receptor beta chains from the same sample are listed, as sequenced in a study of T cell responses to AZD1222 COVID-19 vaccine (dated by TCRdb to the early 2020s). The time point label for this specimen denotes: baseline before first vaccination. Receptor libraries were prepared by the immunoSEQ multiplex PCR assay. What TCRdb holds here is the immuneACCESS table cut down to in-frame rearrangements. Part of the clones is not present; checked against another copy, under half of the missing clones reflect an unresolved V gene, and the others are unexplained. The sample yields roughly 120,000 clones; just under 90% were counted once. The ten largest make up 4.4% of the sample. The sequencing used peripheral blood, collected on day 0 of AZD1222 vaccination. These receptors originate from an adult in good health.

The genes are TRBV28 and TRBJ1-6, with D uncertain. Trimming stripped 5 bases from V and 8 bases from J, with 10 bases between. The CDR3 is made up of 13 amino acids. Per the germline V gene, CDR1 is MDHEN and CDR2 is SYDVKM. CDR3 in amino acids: CASSPGGYSPLHF. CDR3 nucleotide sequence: TGTGCCAGCAGTCCAGGAGGGTATTCACCCCTCCACTTT.

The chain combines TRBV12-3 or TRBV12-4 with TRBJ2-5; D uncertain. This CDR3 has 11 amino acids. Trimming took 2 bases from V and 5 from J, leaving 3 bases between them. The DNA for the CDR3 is TGTGCCAGCAGTTTAACGGAGACCCAGTACTTC. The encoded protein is CASSLTETQYF.

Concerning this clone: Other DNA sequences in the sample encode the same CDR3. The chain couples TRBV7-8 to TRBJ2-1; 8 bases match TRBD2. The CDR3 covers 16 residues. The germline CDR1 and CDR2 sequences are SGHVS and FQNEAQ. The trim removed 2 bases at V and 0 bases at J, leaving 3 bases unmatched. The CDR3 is CASSLLAGSSYNEQFF. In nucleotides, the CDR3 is TGTGCCAGCAGCTTATTAGCGGGGAGCTCCTACAATGAGCAGTTCTTC.

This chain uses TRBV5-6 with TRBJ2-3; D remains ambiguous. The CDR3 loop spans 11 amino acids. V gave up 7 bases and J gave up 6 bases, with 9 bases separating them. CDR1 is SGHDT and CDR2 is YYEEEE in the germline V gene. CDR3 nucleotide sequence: TGTGCCAGCTACACGGGTGATACGCAGTATTTT. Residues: CASYTGDTQYF.

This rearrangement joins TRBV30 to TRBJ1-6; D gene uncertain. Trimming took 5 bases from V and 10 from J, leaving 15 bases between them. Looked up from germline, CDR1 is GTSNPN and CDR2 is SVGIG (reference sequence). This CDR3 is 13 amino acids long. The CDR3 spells CAWAAAGNSPLHF. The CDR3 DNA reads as TGTGCCTGGGCCGCGGCCGGTAACTCACCCCTCCACTTT.

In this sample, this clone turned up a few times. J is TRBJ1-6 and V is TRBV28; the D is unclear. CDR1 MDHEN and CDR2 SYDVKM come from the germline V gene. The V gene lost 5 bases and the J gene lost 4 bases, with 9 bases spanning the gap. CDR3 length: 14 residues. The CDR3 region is CASSPQLYNSPLHF. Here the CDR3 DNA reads TGTGCCAGCAGTCCCCAGCTTTATAATTCACCCCTCCACTTT.

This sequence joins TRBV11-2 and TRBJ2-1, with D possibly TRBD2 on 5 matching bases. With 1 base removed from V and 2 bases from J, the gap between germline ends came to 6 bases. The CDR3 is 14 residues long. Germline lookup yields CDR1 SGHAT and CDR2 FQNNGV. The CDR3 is CASSLAGTYNEQFF. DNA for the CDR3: TGTGCCAGCAGCTTAGCGGGGACCTACAATGAGCAGTTCTTC.

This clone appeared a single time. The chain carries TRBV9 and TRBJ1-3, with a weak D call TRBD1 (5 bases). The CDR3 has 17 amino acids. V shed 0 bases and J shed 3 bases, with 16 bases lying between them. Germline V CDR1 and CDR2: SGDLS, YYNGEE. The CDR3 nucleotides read TGTGCCAGCAGCGTAGTAATTCCAGGGAGTGGTGGAAACACCATATATTTT. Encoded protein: CASSVVIPGSGGNTIYF.

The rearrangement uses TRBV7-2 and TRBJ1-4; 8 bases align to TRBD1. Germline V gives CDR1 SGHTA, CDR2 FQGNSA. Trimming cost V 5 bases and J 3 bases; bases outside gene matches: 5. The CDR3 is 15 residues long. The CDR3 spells CASSARQGSNEKLFF. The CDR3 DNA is TGTGCCAGCAGCGCCCGACAGGGGTCTAATGAAAAACTGTTTTTT.

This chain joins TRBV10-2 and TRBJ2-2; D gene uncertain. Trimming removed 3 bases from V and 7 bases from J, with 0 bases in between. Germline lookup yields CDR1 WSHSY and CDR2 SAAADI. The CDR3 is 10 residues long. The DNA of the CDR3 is TGCGCCAGCAGTGACGGGGAGCTGTTTTTT. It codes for CASSDGELFF.

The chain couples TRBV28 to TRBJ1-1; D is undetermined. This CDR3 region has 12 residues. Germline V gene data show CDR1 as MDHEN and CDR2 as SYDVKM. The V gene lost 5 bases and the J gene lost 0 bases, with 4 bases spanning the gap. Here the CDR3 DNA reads TGTGCCAGCAGTAACTTGAACACTGAAGCTTTCTTT. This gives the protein CASSNLNTEAFF.

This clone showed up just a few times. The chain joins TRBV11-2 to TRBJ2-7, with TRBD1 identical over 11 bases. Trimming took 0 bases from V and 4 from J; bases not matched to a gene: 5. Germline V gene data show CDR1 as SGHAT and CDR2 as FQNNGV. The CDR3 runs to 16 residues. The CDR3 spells CASSLEGTGGRYEQYF. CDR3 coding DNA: TGTGCCAGCAGCTTAGAAGGGACAGGGGGGCGGTACGAGCAGTACTTC.

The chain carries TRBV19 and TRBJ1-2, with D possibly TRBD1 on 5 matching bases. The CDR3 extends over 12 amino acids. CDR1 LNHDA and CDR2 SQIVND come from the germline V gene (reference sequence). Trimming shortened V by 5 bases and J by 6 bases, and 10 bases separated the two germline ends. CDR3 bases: TGTGCCAGTAGTCCGCAGGGCCATGGCTACACCTTC. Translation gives CASSPQGHGYTF.

CDR3 in amino acids: CASSLTGGSYNEQFF. DNA for the CDR3: TGTGCCAGCAGCCTTACAGGGGGCTCCTACAATGAGCAGTTCTTC. This chain links TRBV11-1 with TRBJ2-1; 8 bases are shared with TRBD1. V shed 5 bases, J shed 0 bases, and the junction held 3 bases outside the gene matches. The germline V gene has CDR1 SGHAT and CDR2 FQDESV (reference sequence). The CDR3 is made up of 15 amino acids. The whole variable domain, remainder taken from reference TRBV11-1 and TRBJ2-1, is EAEVAQSPRYKITEKSQAVAFWCDPISGHATLYWYRQILGQGPELLVQFQDESVVDDSQLPKDRFSAERLKGVDSTLKIQPAELGDSAMYLCASSLTGGSYNEQFFGPGTRLTVL.

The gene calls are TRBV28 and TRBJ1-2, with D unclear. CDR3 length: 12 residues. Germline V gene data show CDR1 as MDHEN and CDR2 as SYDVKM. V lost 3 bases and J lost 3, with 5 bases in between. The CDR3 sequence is CASSLTDYGYTF. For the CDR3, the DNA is TGTGCCAGCAGTTTGACCGACTATGGCTACACCTTC.

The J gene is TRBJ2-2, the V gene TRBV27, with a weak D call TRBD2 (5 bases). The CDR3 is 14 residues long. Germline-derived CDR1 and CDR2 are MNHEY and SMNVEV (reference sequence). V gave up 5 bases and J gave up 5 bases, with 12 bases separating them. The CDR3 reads CASSHRTGTGELFF. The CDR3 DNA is TGTGCCAGCAGTCATCGGACGGGGACCGGGGAGCTGTTTTTT.

DNA of the CDR3: TGTGCCAGCAGTTACCATGGCGTGACTAGCACAGATACGCAGTATTTT. Translation gives CASSYHGVTSTDTQYF. The V and J genes are TRBV6-2 or TRBV6-3 and TRBJ2-3; D ambiguous. This CDR3 spans 16 amino acids. V was pared by 2 bases and J by 0 bases, with 12 bases between. The V gene's germline CDR1 is MNHEY and CDR2 SVGEGT.

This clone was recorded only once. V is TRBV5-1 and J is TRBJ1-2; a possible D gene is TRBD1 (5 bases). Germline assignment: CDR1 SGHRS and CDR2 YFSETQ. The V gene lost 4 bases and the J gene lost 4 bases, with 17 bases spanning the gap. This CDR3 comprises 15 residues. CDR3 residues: CASSPNLGGSYGYTF. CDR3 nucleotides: TGCGCCAGCAGCCCCAATTTGGGGGGAAGCTATGGCTACACCTTC. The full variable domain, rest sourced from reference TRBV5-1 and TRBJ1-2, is KAGVTQTPRYLIKTRGQQVTLSCSPISGHRSVSWYQQTPGQGLQFLFEYFSETQRNKGNFPGRFSGRQFSNSRSEMNVSTLELGDSALYLCASSPNLGGSYGYTFGSGTRLTVV.

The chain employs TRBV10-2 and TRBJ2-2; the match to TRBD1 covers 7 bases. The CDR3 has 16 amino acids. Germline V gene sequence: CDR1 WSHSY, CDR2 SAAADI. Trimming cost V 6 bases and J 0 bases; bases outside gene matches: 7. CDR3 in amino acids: CASRSPGQSNTGELFF. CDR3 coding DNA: TGCGCCAGCAGGTCCCCGGGACAGTCGAACACCGGGGAGCTGTTTTTT.

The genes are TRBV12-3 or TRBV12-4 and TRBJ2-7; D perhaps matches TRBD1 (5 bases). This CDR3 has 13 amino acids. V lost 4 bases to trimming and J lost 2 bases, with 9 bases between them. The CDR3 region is CASSSTVTYEQYF. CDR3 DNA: TGTGCCAGCAGTTCGACAGTTACCTACGAGCAGTACTTC.

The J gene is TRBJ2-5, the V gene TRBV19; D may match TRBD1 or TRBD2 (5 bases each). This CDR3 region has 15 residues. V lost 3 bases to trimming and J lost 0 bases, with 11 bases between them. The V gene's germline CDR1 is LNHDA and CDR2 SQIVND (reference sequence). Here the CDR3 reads CASSMFWGNQETQYF. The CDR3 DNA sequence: TGTGCCAGTAGTATGTTTTGGGGGAACCAAGAGACCCAGTACTTC.

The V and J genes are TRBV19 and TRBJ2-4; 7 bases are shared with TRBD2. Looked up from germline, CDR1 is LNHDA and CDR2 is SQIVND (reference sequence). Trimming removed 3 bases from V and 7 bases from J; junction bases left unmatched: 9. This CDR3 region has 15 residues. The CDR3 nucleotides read TGTGCCAGTAGTATGGGAGGGGTCCTGCAGAACATTCAGTACTTC. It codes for CASSMGGVLQNIQYF.

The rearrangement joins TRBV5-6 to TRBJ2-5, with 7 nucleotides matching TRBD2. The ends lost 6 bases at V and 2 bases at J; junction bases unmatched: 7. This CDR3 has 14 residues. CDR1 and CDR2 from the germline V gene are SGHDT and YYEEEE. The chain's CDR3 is CASTGGKLQETQYF. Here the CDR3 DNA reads TGTGCCAGCACGGGGGGTAAATTACAAGAGACCCAGTACTTC.

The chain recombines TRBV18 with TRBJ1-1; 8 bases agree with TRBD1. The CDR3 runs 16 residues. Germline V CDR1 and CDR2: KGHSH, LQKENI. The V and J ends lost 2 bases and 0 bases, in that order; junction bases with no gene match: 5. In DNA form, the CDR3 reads TGTGCCAGCTCACCAACGACGGGACAGGTGAACACTGAAGCTTTCTTT. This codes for CASSPTTGQVNTEAFF. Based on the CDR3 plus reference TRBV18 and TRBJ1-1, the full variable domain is NAGVMQNPRHLVRRRGQEARLRCSPMKGHSHVYWYRQLPEEGLKFMVYLQKENIIDESGMPKERFSAEFPKEGPSILRIQQVVRGDSAAYFCASSPTTGQVNTEAFFGQGTRLTVV.

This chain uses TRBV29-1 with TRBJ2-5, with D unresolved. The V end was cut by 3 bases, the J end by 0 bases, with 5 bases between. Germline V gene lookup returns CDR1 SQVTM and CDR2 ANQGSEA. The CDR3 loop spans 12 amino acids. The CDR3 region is CSVDGNQETQYF. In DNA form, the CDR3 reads TGCAGCGTTGACGGTAACCAAGAGACCCAGTACTTC.

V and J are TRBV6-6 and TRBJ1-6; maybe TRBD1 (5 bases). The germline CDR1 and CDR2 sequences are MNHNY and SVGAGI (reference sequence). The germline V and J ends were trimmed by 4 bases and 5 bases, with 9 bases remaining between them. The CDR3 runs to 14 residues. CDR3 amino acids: CASSLAGNNSPLHF. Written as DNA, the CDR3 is TGTGCCAGCAGTTTGGCAGGGAATAATTCACCCCTCCACTTT.

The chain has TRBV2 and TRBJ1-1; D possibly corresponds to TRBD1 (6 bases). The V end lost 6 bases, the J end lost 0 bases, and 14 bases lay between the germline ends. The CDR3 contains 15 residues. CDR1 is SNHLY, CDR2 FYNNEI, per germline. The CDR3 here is CASRESGTLNTEAFF. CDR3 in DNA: TGTGCCAGCAGGGAATCCGGGACATTGAACACTGAAGCTTTCTTT.